This record concerns one T cell receptor (beta chain) sequence. These data originate in a study of blood T cell repertoires in COVID-19. Across the whole study: PBMCs, B-cell-depleted T cells, or T cells were the source of the cDNA or gDNA that made up the material.

The table came from immunoSEQ multiplex PCR; TCRdb's copy has only in-frame clones and leaves some out. The sample includes under 550,000 clones, approximately 90% of them seen just once. The V and J ends lost 1 base and 2 bases, in that order; junction bases with no gene match: 5. CDR3 length equals 16 residues. Germline V gene data show CDR1 as SGHVS and CDR2 as FQNEAQ. Sequencing was done on a sample of peripheral blood. The rearrangement joins TRBV7-8 to TRBJ2-7; 10 bases match TRBD2. The TCR originated in a man younger than 30 with COVID-19, enrolled during active disease. CDR3: CASSLGSLAGPYEQYF. Written as DNA, the CDR3 is TGTGCCAGCAGCTTAGGGTCACTAGCGGGACCCTACGAGCAGTACTTC.